These 6 T cell receptor beta chains were sequenced from one sample in a study of OX40 agonist ivuxolimab in advanced cancers. The table came from immunoSEQ multiplex PCR; TCRdb's copy has only in-frame clones and leaves some out. The sample includes approximately 32,000 clones, roughly 84% seen only once; the top ten take around 23%. This sample comprised CD4+ or CD8+ T cells sorted from blood, obtained in a trial of the OX40 agonist ivuxolimab. These receptors were taken from an adult with an advanced solid tumor such as melanoma, head and neck, liver or kidney cancer.

The chain has TRBV28 and TRBJ2-1, with D maybe TRBD1 (6 bases). The CDR3 extends over 12 amino acids. The germline gives CDR1 MDHEN, CDR2 SYDVKM. The V end was cut by 8 bases, the J end by 8 bases, with 13 bases between. CDR3 nucleotides: TGTGCCAGCTCTCGTGGGGGCGATGAGCAGTTCTTC. Its translation is CASSRGGDEQFF.

This chain uses TRBV28 with TRBJ2-7, with TRBD2 identical over 10 bases. Trimming cost V 6 bases and J 5 bases; bases outside gene matches: 25. The germline V gene encodes CDR1 MDHEN and CDR2 SYDVKM. CDR3 length: 20 amino acids. The DNA of the CDR3 is TGTGCCAGCAGGACCCTAGCGGTTAGGGCTAGCGGGAGCCGGCGGGACGAGCAGTACTTC. This translates into CASRTLAVRASGSRRDEQYF.

The chain has TRBV7-8 and TRBJ2-7, with a tentative D call TRBD1 (5 bases). Germline V gene lookup returns CDR1 SGHVS and CDR2 FQNEAQ. Between the trimmed V and J ends, which lost 7 bases and 5 bases, there was a span of 15 bases. CDR3 length: 13 amino acids. In DNA form, the CDR3 reads TGTGCCAGCACAAATAGGGGCACAGACGAGCAGTACTTC. The encoded protein is CASTNRGTDEQYF.

The chain uses TRBV27 and TRBJ2-1; 7 bases are shared with TRBD1. The CDR3 runs to 14 residues. With V trimmed by 3 bases and J by 6 bases, 5 bases remained unmatched. Germline V lookup: CDR1 MNHEY, CDR2 SMNVEV (reference sequence). CDR3 in DNA: TGTGCCAGCAGTTTGAAGACAGGGATCAATGAGCAGTTCTTC. Amino acid sequence: CASSLKTGINEQFF.

The genes are TRBV27 and TRBJ1-6; D is uncertain. V lost 2 bases and J 9 bases, leaving 14 bases between the germline ends. Germline V gives CDR1 MNHEY, CDR2 SMNVEV (reference sequence). This CDR3 is built from 15 residues. The chain's CDR3 is CASSLNGKLGSPLHF. As DNA, the CDR3 is TGTGCCAGCAGTTTAAATGGGAAGTTGGGTTCACCCCTCCACTTT.

The gene calls are TRBV10-3 and TRBJ2-3; 8 nucleotides line up with TRBD1. This CDR3 comprises 18 residues. J was trimmed by 1 base and V by 0 bases; bases with no gene match: 9. Per the germline V gene, CDR1 is ENHRY and CDR2 is SYGVKD. The CDR3 coding sequence is TGTGCCATCAGTGAGTCGTGGGCCGGGACAGGACGCACAGATACGCAGTATTTT. Its protein is CAISESWAGTGRTDTQYF.